These 4 T cell receptor beta chains originate from one sample sequenced in a study of T cell responses to AZD1222 COVID-19 vaccine. This table comes from immunoSEQ multiplex PCR, and its TCRdb copy is limited to in-frame clones, with some not included. The data hold tens of thousands of clones, with around nine tenths observed a single time. Sequenced material: peripheral blood, taken 28 days after the second AZD1222 dose. The receptors derive from an adult who received the AZD1222 COVID-19 vaccine.

The rearrangement uses TRBV29-1 and TRBJ1-2; D gene unclear. The CDR3 sequence is 11 residues long. V was cut by 5 bases and J by 0 bases, with 4 bases left in between. The germline V gene encodes CDR1 SQVTM and CDR2 ANQGSEA. CDR3 DNA: TGCAGCGTTCGGGCTAACTATGGCTACACCTTC. This codes for CSVRANYGYTF.

The chain joins TRBV2 to TRBJ1-2; 7 bases are shared with TRBD1. The V gene's germline CDR1 is SNHLY and CDR2 FYNNEI. The V and J ends lost 3 bases and 3 bases, in that order; junction bases with no gene match: 10. The CDR3 length is 16 residues. The CDR3 reads CASSDPPGGSHYGYTF. CDR3 nucleotide sequence: TGTGCCAGCAGTGATCCGCCAGGGGGATCCCACTATGGCTACACCTTC.

The J gene is TRBJ1-2, the V gene TRBV6-2 or TRBV6-3; D is uncertain. This CDR3 is built from 12 residues. The germline CDR1 and CDR2 sequences are MNHEY and SVGEGT. With 4 bases removed from V and 4 bases from J, the gap between germline ends came to 7 bases. The CDR3 sequence is CASSSTVYGYTF. In DNA, the CDR3 is TGTGCCAGCAGTTCGACTGTCTATGGCTACACCTTC.

V and J are TRBV11-3 and TRBJ2-1; a possible D gene is TRBD1 (6 bases). Germline V gives CDR1 SGHNT, CDR2 YENEEA. V lost 5 bases, J lost 1 base, and 12 bases lay in between. CDR3 length: 15 amino acids. CDR3: CASSRTETSYNEQFF. The CDR3 nucleotides read TGTGCCAGCAGCCGGACAGAAACTTCCTACAATGAGCAGTTCTTC.